This is a list of T cell receptor beta chains from one sample in a study of OX40 agonist ivuxolimab in advanced cancers. Profiled with immunoSEQ multiplex PCR; TCRdb holds only in-frame clones, not every one. This table has tens of thousands of clones, roughly 87% appearing once. The sequencing used CD4+ or CD8+ T cells sorted from blood, collected in a trial of the OX40 agonist ivuxolimab. All receptors come from an adult with an advanced solid tumor such as melanoma, head and neck, liver or kidney cancer. Both conserved end residues are part of each CDR3. The order of the fields is J gene, V gene, D gene, clone size, CDR3 protein, CDR3 DNA. D genes are given only for firm matches. Rows give clone size only sometimes, using once, few, many, or a class for an expanded clone.

J gene: TRBJ1-1; V gene: TRBV7-6; D gene: TRBD1; clone size: -; CDR3 protein: CASSLGTGGDWNTEAFF; CDR3 DNA: TGTGCCAGCAGCTTAGGGACAGGGGGGGATTGGAACACTGAAGCTTTCTTT
J gene: TRBJ2-6; V gene: TRBV28; D gene: TRBD1; clone size: -; CDR3 protein: CASTRTGGAGANVLTF; CDR3 DNA: TGTGCCAGCACCAGGACAGGGGGCGCTGGGGCCAACGTCCTGACTTTC
J gene: TRBJ2-7; V gene: TRBV5-1; D gene: -; clone size: -; CDR3 protein: CASSWGVDRLSSYEQYF; CDR3 DNA: TGCGCCAGCAGCTGGGGGGTGGACAGGCTAAGCTCCTACGAGCAGTACTTC
J gene: TRBJ2-7; V gene: TRBV7-6; D gene: TRBD1; clone size: once; CDR3 protein: CASSSGQGTYEQYF; CDR3 DNA: TGTGCCAGCAGCTCGGGACAGGGGACCTACGAGCAGTACTTC
J gene: TRBJ2-2; V gene: TRBV4-1; D gene: -; clone size: -; CDR3 protein: CASSRPSAGELFF; CDR3 DNA: TGCGCCAGCAGCCGCCCGTCTGCCGGGGAGCTGTTTTTT
J gene: TRBJ1-5; V gene: TRBV2; D gene: -; clone size: -; CDR3 protein: CASSPRVISNQPQHF; CDR3 DNA: TGTGCCAGCAGCCCGCGGGTCATTAGCAATCAGCCCCAGCATTTT
J gene: TRBJ2-4; V gene: TRBV4-3; D gene: -; clone size: -; CDR3 protein: CASSQEGAKNIQYF; CDR3 DNA: TGCGCCAGCAGCCAAGAAGGGGCCAAAAACATTCAGTACTTC
J gene: TRBJ2-7; V gene: TRBV11-1; D gene: TRBD1; clone size: -; CDR3 protein: CASSAPGQGPYEQYF; CDR3 DNA: TGTGCCAGCAGCGCGCCGGGACAGGGCCCCTACGAGCAGTACTTC
J gene: TRBJ2-7; V gene: TRBV5-1; D gene: -; clone size: -; CDR3 protein: CASSSRTGKEQYF; CDR3 DNA: TGCGCCAGCAGCTCCAGGACGGGGAAGGAGCAGTACTTC
J gene: TRBJ2-7; V gene: TRBV7-9; D gene: TRBD1; clone size: -; CDR3 protein: CASSFEGTGNEQYF; CDR3 DNA: TGTGCCAGCAGCTTTGAGGGGACAGGCAACGAGCAGTACTTC
J gene: TRBJ2-3; V gene: TRBV11-2; D gene: -; clone size: -; CDR3 protein: CASSLFRGTDTQYF; CDR3 DNA: TGTGCCAGCAGCTTATTCCGGGGAACAGATACGCAGTATTTT
J gene: TRBJ2-2; V gene: TRBV9; D gene: TRBD2; clone size: -; CDR3 protein: CASSSGTSGRGHTGELFF; CDR3 DNA: TGTGCCAGCAGCTCCGGGACTAGCGGGAGAGGTCACACCGGGGAGCTGTTTTTT
J gene: TRBJ2-1; V gene: TRBV7-9; D gene: -; clone size: few; CDR3 protein: CASIDGPYNEQFF; CDR3 DNA: TGTGCCAGCATCGACGGACCCTACAATGAGCAGTTCTTC
J gene: TRBJ2-3; V gene: TRBV19; D gene: -; clone size: once; CDR3 protein: CASSARRKDTQYF; CDR3 DNA: TGTGCCAGTAGCGCACGGAGAAAGGATACGCAGTATTTT
J gene: TRBJ1-1; V gene: TRBV5-4; D gene: -; clone size: -; CDR3 protein: CASSLRRLWGGTEAFF; CDR3 DNA: TGTGCCAGCAGCTTGAGGAGGCTGTGGGGCGGGACTGAAGCTTTCTTT
J gene: TRBJ2-2; V gene: TRBV7-2; D gene: TRBD2; clone size: -; CDR3 protein: CASSSWTSGRPPTGELFF; CDR3 DNA: TGTGCCAGCAGCAGCTGGACTAGCGGGAGGCCCCCGACCGGGGAGCTGTTTTTT
J gene: TRBJ2-3; V gene: TRBV5-1; D gene: TRBD2; clone size: -; CDR3 protein: CASSSRLATSTDTQYF; CDR3 DNA: TGCGCCAGCAGCTCTAGACTAGCGACTAGCACAGATACGCAGTATTTT
J gene: TRBJ1-2; V gene: TRBV4-3; D gene: -; clone size: -; CDR3 protein: CASSQDVKGQGYTF; CDR3 DNA: TGCGCCAGCAGCCAAGATGTGAAGGGTCAAGGCTACACCTTC
J gene: TRBJ2-3; V gene: TRBV5-1; D gene: -; clone size: -; CDR3 protein: CASSSQAFTDTQYF; CDR3 DNA: TGCGCCAGCAGCTCACAGGCGTTCACAGATACGCAGTATTTT
J gene: TRBJ2-3; V gene: TRBV19; D gene: TRBD2; clone size: once; CDR3 protein: CASSLGLAGGPDTQYF; CDR3 DNA: TGTGCCAGTAGTCTCGGACTAGCGGGAGGGCCGGATACGCAGTATTTT
J gene: TRBJ2-7; V gene: TRBV6-7; D gene: -; clone size: once; CDR3 protein: CASSYSAPGEQYF; CDR3 DNA: TGTGCCAGCAGTTACTCGGCCCCCGGGGAGCAGTACTTC
J gene: TRBJ2-3; V gene: TRBV6-6; D gene: TRBD2; clone size: -; CDR3 protein: CASRLAGGPMSDTQYF; CDR3 DNA: TGTGCCAGCAGACTAGCGGGAGGGCCTATGTCAGATACGCAGTATTTT
J gene: TRBJ2-7; V gene: TRBV7-9; D gene: TRBD2; clone size: -; CDR3 protein: CASSSTLKAETSGKYEQYF; CDR3 DNA: TGTGCCAGCAGCTCCACCCTTAAGGCCGAGACTAGCGGGAAATACGAGCAGTACTTC
J gene: TRBJ2-1; V gene: TRBV4-2; D gene: -; clone size: -; CDR3 protein: CASSQGQFSSSYNEQFF; CDR3 DNA: TGTGCCAGCAGCCAAGGACAGTTTAGTAGCTCCTACAATGAGCAGTTCTTC
J gene: TRBJ2-1; V gene: TRBV6-1; D gene: TRBD2; clone size: -; CDR3 protein: CASSEAPSGAYNEQFF; CDR3 DNA: TGTGCCAGCAGTGAAGCTCCTAGCGGGGCCTACAATGAGCAGTTCTTC
J gene: TRBJ2-1; V gene: TRBV27; D gene: -; clone size: -; CDR3 protein: CASRSAADPFYNEQFF; CDR3 DNA: TGTGCCAGCAGATCCGCTGCCGACCCGTTTTACAATGAGCAGTTCTTC
J gene: TRBJ2-4; V gene: TRBV5-1; D gene: -; clone size: -; CDR3 protein: CASSSFNTGMIHIQYF; CDR3 DNA: TGCGCCAGCAGCTCCTTTAATACAGGGATGATTCACATTCAGTACTTC
J gene: TRBJ2-1; V gene: TRBV6-1; D gene: TRBD1; clone size: -; CDR3 protein: CASSAGTGDGNEQFF; CDR3 DNA: TGTGCCAGCAGTGCGGGGACAGGGGACGGCAATGAGCAGTTCTTC
J gene: TRBJ1-2; V gene: TRBV6-5; D gene: TRBD1; clone size: few; CDR3 protein: CASSGQGGFSGYTF; CDR3 DNA: TGTGCCAGCAGCGGACAGGGGGGTTTTTCTGGCTACACCTTC
J gene: TRBJ1-2; V gene: TRBV27; D gene: TRBD1; clone size: -; CDR3 protein: CASSGQGVRGYTF; CDR3 DNA: TGTGCCAGCAGTGGACAGGGGGTAAGGGGCTACACCTTC
J gene: TRBJ2-1; V gene: TRBV7-9; D gene: -; clone size: -; CDR3 protein: CASSLDRGRGNEQFF; CDR3 DNA: TGTGCCAGCAGCTTAGATCGGGGAAGGGGCAATGAGCAGTTCTTC
J gene: TRBJ2-1; V gene: TRBV9; D gene: -; clone size: -; CDR3 protein: CASSVGSWEGRNEQFF; CDR3 DNA: TGTGCCAGCAGCGTAGGATCTTGGGAAGGTAGAAATGAGCAGTTCTTC
J gene: TRBJ2-5; V gene: TRBV5-8; D gene: -; clone size: -; CDR3 protein: CASSLAVYQETQYF; CDR3 DNA: TGTGCCAGCAGCTTGGCAGTCTACCAAGAGACCCAGTACTTC
J gene: TRBJ1-2; V gene: TRBV27; D gene: -; clone size: -; CDR3 protein: CAVWGAMGYTF; CDR3 DNA: TGTGCCGTTTGGGGTGCTATGGGCTACACCTTC
J gene: TRBJ2-7; V gene: TRBV15; D gene: -; clone size: -; CDR3 protein: CATSQDRKGQEEYF; CDR3 DNA: TGTGCCACCAGCCAGGATCGGAAGGGCCAGGAGGAGTACTTC
J gene: TRBJ2-2; V gene: TRBV28; D gene: TRBD1; clone size: few; CDR3 protein: CASNRGRDTGELFF; CDR3 DNA: TGTGCCAGCAACAGGGGGCGGGACACCGGGGAGCTGTTTTTT
J gene: TRBJ2-5; V gene: TRBV28; D gene: -; clone size: -; CDR3 protein: CASSLGRDSQETQYF; CDR3 DNA: TGTGCCAGCAGTTTAGGCCGGGACTCGCAAGAGACCCAGTACTTC
J gene: TRBJ2-5; V gene: TRBV29-1; D gene: -; clone size: -; CDR3 protein: CSASPPSTADRTQYF; CDR3 DNA: TGCAGCGCCTCCCCACCTTCGACAGCAGATCGGACCCAGTACTTC
J gene: TRBJ2-2; V gene: TRBV27; D gene: -; clone size: -; CDR3 protein: CASSLLWAGVLHDKNTGELFF; CDR3 DNA: TGTGCCAGCAGTTTACTATGGGCCGGTGTTTTACATGACAAGAACACCGGGGAGCTGTTTTTT
J gene: TRBJ2-2; V gene: TRBV27; D gene: TRBD2; clone size: -; CDR3 protein: CASRTSADTGELFF; CDR3 DNA: TGTGCCAGTCGGACTAGCGCAGATACCGGGGAGCTGTTTTTT
J gene: TRBJ1-5; V gene: TRBV28; D gene: -; clone size: few; CDR3 protein: CASSGQGREPQHF; CDR3 DNA: TGTGCCAGCAGCGGGCAGGGTCGGGAGCCCCAGCATTTT
J gene: TRBJ2-7; V gene: TRBV9; D gene: TRBD2; clone size: -; CDR3 protein: CASSAGLAGTSYEQYF; CDR3 DNA: TGTGCCAGCAGCGCCGGACTAGCGGGAACGAGCTACGAGCAGTACTTC
J gene: TRBJ2-3; V gene: TRBV18; D gene: TRBD2; clone size: -; CDR3 protein: CASSPPGRGGGDTQYF; CDR3 DNA: TGTGCCAGCTCACCCCCCGGGCGGGGGGGAGGAGATACGCAGTATTTT
J gene: TRBJ2-7; V gene: TRBV12-5; D gene: -; clone size: -; CDR3 protein: CASGLDVNYEQYF; CDR3 DNA: TGTGCTAGTGGTTTGGACGTGAATTACGAGCAGTACTTC
J gene: TRBJ2-7; V gene: TRBV9; D gene: -; clone size: -; CDR3 protein: CASSVAPQPSSYEQYF; CDR3 DNA: TGTGCCAGCAGCGTAGCTCCACAGCCGAGCTCCTACGAGCAGTACTTC
J gene: TRBJ2-7; V gene: TRBV5-1; D gene: -; clone size: -; CDR3 protein: CASSLPQGYSEQYF; CDR3 DNA: TGCGCCAGCAGCTTGCCCCAGGGTTACAGCGAGCAGTACTTC
J gene: TRBJ1-2; V gene: TRBV7-9; D gene: -; clone size: -; CDR3 protein: CASSIGLGYGYTF; CDR3 DNA: TGTGCCAGCAGCATCGGACTAGGCTATGGCTACACCTTC
J gene: TRBJ1-2; V gene: TRBV6-6; D gene: -; clone size: -; CDR3 protein: CASSPSHLNYGYTF; CDR3 DNA: TGTGCCAGCAGTCCCTCTCATCTAAACTATGGCTACACCTTC
J gene: TRBJ2-7; V gene: TRBV4-1; D gene: -; clone size: once; CDR3 protein: CASSQAQGLYYEQYF; CDR3 DNA: TGCGCCAGCAGCCAAGCCCAGGGTCTATACTACGAGCAGTACTTC
J gene: TRBJ1-1; V gene: TRBV7-9; D gene: -; clone size: -; CDR3 protein: CASSPGGGWNTEAFF; CDR3 DNA: TGTGCCAGCAGCCCGGGGGGGGGTTGGAACACTGAAGCTTTCTTT
J gene: TRBJ2-1; V gene: TRBV9; D gene: TRBD2; clone size: -; CDR3 protein: CASSVDTLAGGPGTDEQFF; CDR3 DNA: TGTGCCAGCAGCGTAGACACACTAGCGGGAGGGCCAGGGACTGATGAGCAGTTCTTC
J gene: TRBJ2-7; V gene: TRBV7-6; D gene: TRBD1; clone size: -; CDR3 protein: CASSLDQGAYEQYF; CDR3 DNA: TGTGCCAGCAGCTTAGATCAGGGGGCCTACGAGCAGTACTTC
J gene: TRBJ1-1; V gene: TRBV29-1; D gene: -; clone size: few; CDR3 protein: CSVTHRATEAFF; CDR3 DNA: TGCAGCGTTACTCACAGGGCCACTGAAGCTTTCTTT
J gene: TRBJ2-7; V gene: TRBV28; D gene: TRBD1; clone size: -; CDR3 protein: CASSSRTGGFYEQYF; CDR3 DNA: TGTGCCAGCAGTTCTCGGACAGGGGGATTCTACGAGCAGTACTTC
J gene: TRBJ2-1; V gene: TRBV7-8; D gene: TRBD2; clone size: -; CDR3 protein: CASSFPGTSGKSYNEQFF; CDR3 DNA: TGTGCCAGCAGCTTCCCAGGGACTAGCGGGAAATCCTACAATGAGCAGTTCTTC
J gene: TRBJ2-3; V gene: TRBV19; D gene: -; clone size: -; CDR3 protein: CASSGYFTDTQYF; CDR3 DNA: TGTGCCAGTAGTGGGTACTTCACAGATACGCAGTATTTT
J gene: TRBJ2-1; V gene: TRBV5-1; D gene: TRBD2; clone size: -; CDR3 protein: CASSPRTSGYNEQFF; CDR3 DNA: TGCGCCAGCAGCCCCCGGACTAGCGGGTACAATGAGCAGTTCTTC
J gene: TRBJ2-5; V gene: TRBV7-3; D gene: -; clone size: -; CDR3 protein: CASSLTGGQETQYF; CDR3 DNA: TGTGCCAGCAGCTTAACAGGGGGCCAAGAGACCCAGTACTTC
J gene: TRBJ2-5; V gene: TRBV9; D gene: -; clone size: -; CDR3 protein: CASTPGTAQETQYF; CDR3 DNA: TGTGCCAGCACACCCGGGACGGCCCAAGAGACCCAGTACTTC
J gene: TRBJ2-1; V gene: TRBV29-1; D gene: TRBD2; clone size: -; CDR3 protein: CSVEEWTSGNYNEQFF; CDR3 DNA: TGCAGCGTTGAAGAATGGACTAGCGGAAACTACAATGAGCAGTTCTTC